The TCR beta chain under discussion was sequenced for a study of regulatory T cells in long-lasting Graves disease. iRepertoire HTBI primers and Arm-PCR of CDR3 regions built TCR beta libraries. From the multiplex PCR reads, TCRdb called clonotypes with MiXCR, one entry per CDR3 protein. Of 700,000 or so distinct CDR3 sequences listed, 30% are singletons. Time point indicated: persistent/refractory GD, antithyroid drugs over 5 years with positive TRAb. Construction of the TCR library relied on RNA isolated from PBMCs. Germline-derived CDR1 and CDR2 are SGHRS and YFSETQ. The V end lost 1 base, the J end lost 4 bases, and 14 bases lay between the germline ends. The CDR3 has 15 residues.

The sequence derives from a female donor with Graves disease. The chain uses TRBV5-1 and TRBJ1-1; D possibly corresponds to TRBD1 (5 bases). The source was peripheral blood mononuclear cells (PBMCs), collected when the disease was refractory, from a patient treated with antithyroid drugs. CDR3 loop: CASSLLGRARTEAFF. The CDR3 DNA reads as TGCGCCAGCAGCTTGTTGGGCAGGGCTCGCACTGAAGCTTTCTTT.